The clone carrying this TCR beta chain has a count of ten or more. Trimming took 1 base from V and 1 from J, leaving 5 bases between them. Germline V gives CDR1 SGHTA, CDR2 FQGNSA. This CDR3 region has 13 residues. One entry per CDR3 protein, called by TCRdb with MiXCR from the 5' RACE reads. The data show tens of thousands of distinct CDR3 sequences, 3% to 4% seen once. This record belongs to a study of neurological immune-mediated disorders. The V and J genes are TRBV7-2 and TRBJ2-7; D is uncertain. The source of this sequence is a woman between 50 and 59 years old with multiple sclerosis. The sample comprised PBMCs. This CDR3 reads CASSLEQSYEQYF. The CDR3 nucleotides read TGTGCCAGCAGCTTAGAACAGTCCTACGAGCAGTACTTC. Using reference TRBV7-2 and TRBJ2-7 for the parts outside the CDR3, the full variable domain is GAGVSQSPSNKVTEKGKDVELRCDPISGHTALYWYRQSLGQGLEFLIYFQGNSAPDKSGLPSDRFSAERTGGSVSTLTIQRTQQEDSAVYLCASSLEQSYEQYFGPGTRLTVT.